This TCR beta chain was retrieved from a study of Ad26.COV2.S vaccination and SARS-CoV-2 variants. As for the study in general: Donor had been placed in the Ad26.COV2.S arm of the COV1001 trial.

Study observations and caveats: CD8+ and CD4+ T cells specific for spike reportedly responded with substantial breadth after vaccination.

About this clone: Its antigen is not known.

The sample's treatment: around 19 received Ad26.COV2.S at low or high dose, single or two shots; roughly five received placebo; per-sample allocation not given. Samples came from day 63 after the first vaccine or placebo injection. The sample came from a Boston adult aged 18-55 years. CDR3 length: 12 residues. CDR1 and CDR2 from the germline V gene are PRHDT and FYEKMQ (reference sequence). The junction had 1 base not matched to a gene; V was cut back by 8 bases and J by 0 bases. Generated by immunoSEQ multiplex PCR, the TCRdb table keeps only in-frame clones and is missing some. The sample comprises roughly 390,000 clones, less than 90% of which are singletons, and around 3.4% rests with the top ten.

The material sequenced was peripheral blood, taken in a trial of Ad26.COV2.S vaccine versus placebo. The rearrangement uses TRBV13 and TRBJ2-7; 7 bases are a match to TRBD2. This sequence was found in a person aged 18-60 years who received the Ad26.COV2.S COVID-19 vaccine or a placebo. CDR3 coding DNA: TGTGCCAGCTCGGGGGGCTCCTACGAGCAGTACTTC. It is translated as CASSGGSYEQYF.